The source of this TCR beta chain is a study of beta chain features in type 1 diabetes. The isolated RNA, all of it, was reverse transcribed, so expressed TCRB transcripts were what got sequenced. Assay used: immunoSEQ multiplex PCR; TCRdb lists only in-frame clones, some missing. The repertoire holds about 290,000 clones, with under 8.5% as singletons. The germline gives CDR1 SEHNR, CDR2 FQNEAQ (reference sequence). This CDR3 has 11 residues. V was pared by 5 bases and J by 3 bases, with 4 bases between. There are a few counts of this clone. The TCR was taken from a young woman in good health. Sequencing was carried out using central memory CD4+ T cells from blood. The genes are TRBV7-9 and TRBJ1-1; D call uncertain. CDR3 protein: CASSAYTEAFF. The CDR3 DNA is TGTGCCAGCAGCGCGTACACTGAAGCTTTCTTT. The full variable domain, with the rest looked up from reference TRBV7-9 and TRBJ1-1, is DTGVSQNPRHKITKRGQNVTFRCDPISEHNRLYWYRQTLGQGPEFLTYFQNEAQLEKSRLLSDRFSAERPKGSFSTLEIQRTEQGDSAMYLCASSAYTEAFFGQGTRLTVV.